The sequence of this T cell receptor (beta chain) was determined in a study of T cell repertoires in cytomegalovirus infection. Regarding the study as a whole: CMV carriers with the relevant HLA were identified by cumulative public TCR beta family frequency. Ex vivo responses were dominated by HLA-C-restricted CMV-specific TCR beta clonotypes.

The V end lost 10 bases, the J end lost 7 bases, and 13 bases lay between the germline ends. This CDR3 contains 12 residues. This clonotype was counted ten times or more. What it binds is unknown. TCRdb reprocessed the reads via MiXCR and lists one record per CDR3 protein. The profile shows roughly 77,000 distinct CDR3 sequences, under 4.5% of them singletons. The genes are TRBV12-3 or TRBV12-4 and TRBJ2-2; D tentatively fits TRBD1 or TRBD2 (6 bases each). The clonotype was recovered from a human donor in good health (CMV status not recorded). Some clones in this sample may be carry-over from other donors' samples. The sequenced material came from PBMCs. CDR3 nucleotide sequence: TGTGCCACCGGGGGCGCCAGCGGGGAGCTGTTTTTT. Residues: CATGGASGELFF.